Shown below are 32 T cell receptor beta chains from a single sample sequenced in a study of cytomegalovirus exposure and HLA in healthy donors. Primers: 60 Vbeta forward and 13 Jbeta reverse. Here immunoSEQ multiplex PCR was the method, and the copy in TCRdb shows in-frame clones only, minus some. Seen here are 130,000 or so clones, roughly 76% observed once, and the top ten hold under 2%. Sequenced: PBMCs. Source of these receptors: a female donor in good health and CMV-seronegative.

The rearrangement uses TRBV6-5 and TRBJ1-2, with TRBD1 identical over 8 bases. Germline trimming cut 0 bases from V and 4 bases from J; bases unmatched to any gene: 7. CDR1 is MNHEY and CDR2 is SVGAGI in the germline V gene. This CDR3 comprises 16 residues. The CDR3 loop reads CASSYSSTGGAYGYTF. The CDR3, as DNA: TGTGCCAGCAGTTACTCGAGTACAGGGGGAGCCTATGGCTACACCTTC.

V is TRBV27 and J is TRBJ2-1; TRBD2 matches at 11 bases. The CDR3 loop spans 14 amino acids. The germline gives CDR1 MNHEY, CDR2 SMNVEV (reference sequence). V trimming: 6 bases; J trimming: 6 bases; junction bases outside the gene matches: 4. The DNA of the CDR3 is TGTGCCAGCAGAGGGACTAGCGGATTCAATGAGCAGTTCTTC. Protein product: CASRGTSGFNEQFF.

The chain recombines TRBV27 with TRBJ2-1; D gene uncertain. The CDR3 covers 12 residues. The V gene lost 4 bases and the J gene lost 6 bases, with 7 bases spanning the gap. CDR1 and CDR2 from the germline V gene are MNHEY and SMNVEV (reference sequence). CDR3 in DNA: TGTGCCAGCAGTTCGCGAAGCAATGAGCAGTTCTTC. Its protein is CASSSRSNEQFF.

The chain recombines TRBV6-5 with TRBJ1-1; 7 bases fit TRBD1. The germline V gene encodes CDR1 MNHEY and CDR2 SVGAGI. The V and J ends lost 5 bases and 0 bases, in that order; junction bases with no gene match: 3. The CDR3 covers 14 residues. CDR3 nucleotides: TGTGCCAGCAGTCAGACAGGGTTGAACACTGAAGCTTTCTTT. The encoded protein is CASSQTGLNTEAFF.

The rearrangement links TRBV7-9 to TRBJ1-2; D is unclear. The CDR3 spans 13 residues. The ends were cut back, 7 bases at V and 2 bases at J, with 11 bases in the middle. Looked up from germline, CDR1 is SEHNR and CDR2 is FQNEAQ (reference sequence). The CDR3 reads CASTYGANYGYTF. In nucleotides, the CDR3 is TGTGCCAGCACCTACGGAGCCAACTATGGCTACACCTTC.

The chain employs TRBV11-2 and TRBJ2-7; 7 nucleotides line up with TRBD2. V trimming: 0 bases; J trimming: 6 bases; junction bases outside the gene matches: 5. Germline V gene lookup returns CDR1 SGHAT and CDR2 FQNNGV. The CDR3 is made up of 14 amino acids. The CDR3 nucleotides read TGTGCCAGCAGCTTAGAGGGGGGGGTCCGCGAGCAGTACTTC. Translating gives CASSLEGGVREQYF.

The chain has TRBV15 and TRBJ2-5; no clear D gene. CDR3 length equals 12 residues. V lost 5 bases and J lost 4, with 8 bases in between. CDR1 and CDR2 (germline): LNHNV, YYDKDF (reference sequence). CDR3 DNA sequence: TGTGCCACCAGCTCTGCCAGAGAGACCCAGTACTTC. This sequence encodes CATSSARETQYF.

The CDR3, as DNA: TGTGCCAGCAGTGACTCTAGCGGGGGGGGACACAATGAGCAGTTCTTC. This codes for CASSDSSGGGHNEQFF. The J gene is TRBJ2-1, the V gene TRBV6-4; TRBD2 matches 11 bases. J gave up 5 bases and V 0 bases, and 3 bases lay outside the gene matches. The length of the CDR3 is 16 residues. Germline lookup yields CDR1 MRHNA and CDR2 SNTAGT.

V gene TRBV11-3 combines with J gene TRBJ2-1, with 10 bases aligning to TRBD2. The J segment lost 6 bases and the V segment lost 0 bases, leaving 5 bases of the junction unmatched. The V gene's germline CDR1 is SGHNT and CDR2 YENEEA. The CDR3 runs 16 residues. In DNA form, the CDR3 reads TGTGCCAGCAGCTTAGATGGCAGCGGGGGGGCCAATGAGCAGTTCTTC. Protein product: CASSLDGSGGANEQFF.

V usage is TRBV19 and J usage is TRBJ1-1; D unresolved. The length of the CDR3 is 15 residues. V was shortened by 2 bases and J by 0 bases, with 10 bases between the two germline ends. The germline CDR1 and CDR2 sequences are LNHDA and SQIVND (reference sequence). The DNA of the CDR3 is TGTGCCAGTAGTATATCCGGCAGGTTGAACACTGAAGCTTTCTTT. Translating it yields CASSISGRLNTEAFF. Supplemented by reference TRBV19 and TRBJ1-1, the full variable domain reads DGGITQSPKYLFRKEGQNVTLSCEQNLNHDAMYWYRQDPGQGLRLIYYSQIVNDFQKGDIAEGYSVSREKKESFPLTVTSAQKNPTAFYLCASSISGRLNTEAFFGQGTRLTVV.

The gene calls are TRBV30 and TRBJ2-1; D unclear. This CDR3 is built from 14 residues. Per germline, CDR1 GTSNPN and CDR2 SVGIG (reference sequence). Trimming stripped 3 bases from V and 1 base from J, with 10 bases between. DNA for the CDR3: TGTGCCTGGAGGCGGCGCGGATCCTACAATGAGCAGTTCTTC. Its translation: CAWRRRGSYNEQFF. The whole variable domain, remainder taken from reference TRBV30 and TRBJ2-1, is SQTIHQWPATLVQPVGSPLSLECTVEGTSNPNLYWYRQAAGRGLQLLFYSVGIGQISSEVPQNLSASRPQDRQFILSSKKLLLSDSGFYLCAWRRRGSYNEQFFGPGTRLTVL.

The chain employs TRBV11-2 and TRBJ1-1, with D unresolved. The CDR3 covers 15 residues. Germline lookup yields CDR1 SGHAT and CDR2 FQNNGV. With 3 bases removed from V and 0 bases from J, the gap between germline ends came to 11 bases. The CDR3 nucleotides read TGTGCCAGCAGCTTCTCGCCGGGTATGAACACTGAAGCTTTCTTT. Amino acid sequence: CASSFSPGMNTEAFF.

The chain recombines TRBV6-6 with TRBJ2-7; the match to TRBD2 covers 8 bases. Per the germline V gene, CDR1 is MNHNY and CDR2 is SVGAGI (reference sequence). This CDR3 has 14 residues. J was trimmed by 0 bases and V by 10 bases; bases with no gene match: 8. The CDR3 region has the DNA TGTGCCAACATCGCGCGGGAGGCCTCCTACGAGCAGTACTTC. Its protein product is CANIAREASYEQYF.

This chain uses TRBV19 with TRBJ1-1, with D maybe TRBD1 (6 bases). The CDR3 length is 15 residues. The germline V gene has CDR1 LNHDA and CDR2 SQIVND (reference sequence). V was trimmed by 0 bases and J by 11 bases, leaving 19 bases between them. The CDR3 DNA reads TGTGCCAGTAGTATAGAAAGGACAGATCGTGGGGCCGCTTTCTTT. It yields the protein CASSIERTDRGAAFF.

The rearrangement joins TRBV9 to TRBJ2-1, with 7 bases lining up with TRBD2. With 0 bases clipped from V and 3 bases from J, the junction kept 12 bases outside the gene matches. This CDR3 comprises 18 residues. Germline values: CDR1 SGDLS, CDR2 YYNGEE. CDR3 in DNA: TGTGCCAGCAGCGTAGCCCTGCTTGGAGCGGGGAACTACAATGAGCAGTTCTTC. Amino acids: CASSVALLGAGNYNEQFF. The complete variable domain, with remaining parts taken from reference TRBV9 and TRBJ2-1, reads DSGVTQTPKHLITATGQRVTLRCSPRSGDLSVYWYQQSLDQGLQFLIQYYNGEERAKGNILERFSAQQFPDLHSELNLSSLELGDSALYFCASSVALLGAGNYNEQFFGPGTRLTVL.

The chain employs TRBV6-5 and TRBJ1-4; 9 bases match TRBD1. The CDR3 covers 15 residues. In germline, CDR1 is MNHEY, CDR2 SVGAGI. The ends lost 5 bases at V and 8 bases at J; junction bases unmatched: 9. The CDR3 coding sequence is TGTGCCAGCAGTCGCCAGACAGGGGGAGGCGAAAAACTGTTTTTT. Amino acid sequence: CASSRQTGGGEKLFF.

This clone showed up just a few times. The chain employs TRBV11-2 and TRBJ2-3; no reliable D call. The length of the CDR3 is 14 residues. Per the germline V gene, CDR1 is SGHAT and CDR2 is FQNNGV. V gave up 5 bases and J gave up 4 bases, with 13 bases separating them. This CDR3 is CASSPTPPPDTQYF. CDR3 sequence (DNA): TGTGCCAGCAGCCCCACACCCCCCCCAGATACGCAGTATTTT.

The chain combines TRBV9 with TRBJ1-4; 7 positions agree with TRBD1. The CDR3 sequence is 15 residues long. V gave up 4 bases and J gave up 12 bases; unmatched junction bases: 15. Germline V gene data show CDR1 as SGDLS and CDR2 as YYNGEE. CDR3 nucleotide sequence: TGTGCCAGCAGCCCCCAGACAGGGCTGGTTTCGGAACTGTTTTTT. Amino acid sequence: CASSPQTGLVSELFF.

The V call is TRBV14, the J call TRBJ1-4, with D possibly being TRBD1 (6 bases). This CDR3 is 16 amino acids long. V lost 2 bases and J 2 bases, leaving 12 bases between the germline ends. Germline CDR1 is SGHDN and CDR2 is FVKESK. The CDR3 loop is CASSQSRGVTNEKLFF. The CDR3 nucleotides read TGTGCCAGCAGCCAAAGCAGGGGAGTGACTAATGAAAAACTGTTTTTT.

V is TRBV18 and J is TRBJ2-6, with D possibly matching TRBD1 (5 bases). Germline V gives CDR1 KGHSH, CDR2 LQKENI. Trimming left V 3 bases short and J 4 bases short, with 13 bases between. The CDR3 runs to 16 residues. DNA of the CDR3: TGTGCCAGCTCACCTGTTGCTGGGGCCGGGGCCAACGTCCTGACTTTC. This codes for CASSPVAGAGANVLTF.

This rearrangement joins TRBV19 to TRBJ1-2; a possible D gene is TRBD1 (6 bases). The CDR3 is 16 residues long. CDR1 and CDR2 (germline): LNHDA, SQIVND (reference sequence). V lost 8 bases to trimming and J lost 3 bases, with 22 bases between them. DNA for the CDR3: TGTGCCAGTTCTCCCCTCCGGGGGGCAGGGGACTATGGCTACACCTTC. It is translated as CASSPLRGAGDYGYTF.

This clone was seen more than once but under ten times. J is TRBJ1-5 and V is TRBV11-2, with D unclear. The V end lost 0 bases, the J end lost 1 base, and 7 bases lay between the germline ends. The germline V gene has CDR1 SGHAT and CDR2 FQNNGV. There are 15 residues in the CDR3. The CDR3 DNA reads as TGTGCCAGCAGCTTAGAAGCGGGGAGCAATCAGCCCCAGCATTTT. Its protein product is CASSLEAGSNQPQHF.

The chain combines TRBV19 with TRBJ1-5, with unresolved D. The CDR3 loop spans 11 amino acids. Germline assignment: CDR1 LNHDA and CDR2 SQIVND (reference sequence). V shed 11 bases and J shed 7 bases, with 12 bases lying between them. The CDR3 region has the DNA TGTGCCTGCGGCGACCCACAGCCCCAGCATTTT. This translates into CACGDPQPQHF.

The CDR3 region has the DNA TGTGCCATCAGTGAGTTTACAGGGAAGAACACTGAAGCTTTCTTT. This translates into CAISEFTGKNTEAFF. V is TRBV10-3 and J is TRBJ1-1, with D possibly matching TRBD1 (6 bases). Trimming pared 1 base from V and 1 base from J, leaving 10 bases between. Germline CDR1 ENHRY, CDR2 SYGVKD. This CDR3 region has 15 residues.

This chain uses TRBV11-3 with TRBJ1-1; possibly TRBD1 for D (5 bases). The V end was cut by 4 bases, the J end by 7 bases, with 10 bases between. CDR1 and CDR2 from the germline V gene are SGHNT and YENEEA. The CDR3 has 12 amino acids. The CDR3 is CASSSGRVEAFF. The CDR3 DNA follows: TGTGCCAGCAGCTCAGGGAGGGTTGAAGCTTTCTTT.

This chain joins TRBV13 and TRBJ1-1; tentative D call: TRBD1 (5 bases). CDR3 size: 15 residues. Trimming took 2 bases from V and 6 from J, leaving 16 bases between them. Germline assignment: CDR1 PRHDT and CDR2 FYEKMQ (reference sequence). CDR3 nucleotide sequence: TGTGCCAGCAGCTTAAAATCCAGGGATTGGGCTGAAGCTTTCTTT. This sequence encodes CASSLKSRDWAEAFF.

The V gene is TRBV27, the J gene TRBJ1-6; TRBD1 aligns across 9 bases. This CDR3 has 15 residues. After removal of 5 bases from V and 9 bases from J, the junction contained 8 bases not matched to a gene. Germline loops: CDR1 MNHEY, CDR2 SMNVEV (reference sequence). This CDR3 reads CASSPTRDRVSPLHF. CDR3 coding DNA: TGTGCCAGCAGTCCGACCCGGGACAGGGTTTCACCCCTCCACTTT.

The CDR3 nucleotides are TGTGCCAGCTCACCGCGGGGGTACGAGCAGTACTTC. This codes for CASSPRGYEQYF. V is TRBV18 and J is TRBJ2-7; 7 positions match TRBD2. The V segment lost 3 bases and the J segment 4 bases; nucleotides outside the gene matches: 0. CDR1 is KGHSH, CDR2 LQKENI, per germline. The CDR3 spans 12 residues. Full variable domain (rest looked up from reference TRBV18 and TRBJ2-7): NAGVMQNPRHLVRRRGQEARLRCSPMKGHSHVYWYRQLPEEGLKFMVYLQKENIIDESGMPKERFSAEFPKEGPSILRIQQVVRGDSAAYFCASSPRGYEQYFGPGTRLTVT.

This chain links TRBV2 with TRBJ2-5; perhaps TRBD2 as D (5 bases). The DNA end favors TRBJ2-7, so the J call may be wrong. The CDR3 contains 12 residues. CDR1 and CDR2 (germline): SNHLY, FYNNEI. CDR3 sequence: CASQLGSDEQYF. In DNA, the CDR3 is TGTGCCAGCCAACTAGGATCCGACGAGCAGTACTTC.

The V call is TRBV9, the J call TRBJ2-2, with D possibly matching TRBD2 (7 bases). The V and J ends lost 3 bases and 5 bases respectively, with 23 bases between them. CDR3 length: 18 amino acids. The germline CDR1 and CDR2 sequences are SGDLS and YYNGEE. Written as DNA, the CDR3 is TGTGCCAGCAGCGCAGCAGGGGAGGGGGTATTGAGAACCGGGGAGCTGTTTTTT. This sequence encodes CASSAAGEGVLRTGELFF.

This clone was seen once. The chain uses TRBV27 and TRBJ2-4; 13 bases map to TRBD2. This CDR3 is built from 17 residues. After removal of 2 bases from V and 6 bases from J, the junction contained 7 bases not matched to a gene. The germline V gene has CDR1 MNHEY and CDR2 SMNVEV (reference sequence). The CDR3 bases are TGTGCCAGCAGTTTAAGAACTAGCGGGAGGGTTGGAAACATTCAGTACTTC. Protein product: CASSLRTSGRVGNIQYF.

The CDR3 coding sequence is TGTGCCAGCAACCCGTGGACAGGGGGAACTGAAGCTTTCTTT. This sequence encodes CASNPWTGGTEAFF. The chain links TRBV27 to TRBJ1-1, with 10 bases fitting TRBD1. There are 14 residues in the CDR3. The germline V gene encodes CDR1 MNHEY and CDR2 SMNVEV (reference sequence). After removal of 7 bases from V and 5 bases from J, the junction contained 7 bases not matched to a gene.